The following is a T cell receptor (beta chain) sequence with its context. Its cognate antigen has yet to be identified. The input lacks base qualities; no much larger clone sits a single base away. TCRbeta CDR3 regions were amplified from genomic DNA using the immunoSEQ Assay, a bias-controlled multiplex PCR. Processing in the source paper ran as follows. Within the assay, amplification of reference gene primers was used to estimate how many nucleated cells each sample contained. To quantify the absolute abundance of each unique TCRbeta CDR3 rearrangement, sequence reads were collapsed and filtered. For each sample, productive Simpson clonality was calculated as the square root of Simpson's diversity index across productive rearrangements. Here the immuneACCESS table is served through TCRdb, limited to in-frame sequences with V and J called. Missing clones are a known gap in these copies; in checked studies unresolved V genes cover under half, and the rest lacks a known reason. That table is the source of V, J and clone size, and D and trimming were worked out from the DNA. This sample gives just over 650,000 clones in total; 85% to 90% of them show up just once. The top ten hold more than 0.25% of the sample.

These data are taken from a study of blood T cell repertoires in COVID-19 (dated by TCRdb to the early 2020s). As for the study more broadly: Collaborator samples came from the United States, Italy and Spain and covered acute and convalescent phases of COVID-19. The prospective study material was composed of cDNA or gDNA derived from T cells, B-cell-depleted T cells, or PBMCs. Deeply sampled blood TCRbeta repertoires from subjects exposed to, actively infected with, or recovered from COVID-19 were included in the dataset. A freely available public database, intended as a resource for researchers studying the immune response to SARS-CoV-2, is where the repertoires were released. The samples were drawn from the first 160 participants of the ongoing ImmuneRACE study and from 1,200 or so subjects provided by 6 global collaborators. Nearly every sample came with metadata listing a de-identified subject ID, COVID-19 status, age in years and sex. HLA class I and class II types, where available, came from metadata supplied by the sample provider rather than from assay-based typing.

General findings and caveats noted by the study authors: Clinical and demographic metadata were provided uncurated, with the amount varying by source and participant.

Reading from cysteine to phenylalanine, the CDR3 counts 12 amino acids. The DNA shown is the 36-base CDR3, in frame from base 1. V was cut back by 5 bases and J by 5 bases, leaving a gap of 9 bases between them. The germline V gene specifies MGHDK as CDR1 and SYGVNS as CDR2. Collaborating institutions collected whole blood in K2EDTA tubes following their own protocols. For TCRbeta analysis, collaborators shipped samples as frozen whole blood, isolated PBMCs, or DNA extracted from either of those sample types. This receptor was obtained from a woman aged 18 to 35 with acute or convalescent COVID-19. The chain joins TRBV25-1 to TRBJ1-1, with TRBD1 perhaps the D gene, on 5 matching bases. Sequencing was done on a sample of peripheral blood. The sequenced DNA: TGTGCCAGCAGTCAGGGAGGAACTGAAGCTTTCTTT. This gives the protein CASSQGGTEAFF.